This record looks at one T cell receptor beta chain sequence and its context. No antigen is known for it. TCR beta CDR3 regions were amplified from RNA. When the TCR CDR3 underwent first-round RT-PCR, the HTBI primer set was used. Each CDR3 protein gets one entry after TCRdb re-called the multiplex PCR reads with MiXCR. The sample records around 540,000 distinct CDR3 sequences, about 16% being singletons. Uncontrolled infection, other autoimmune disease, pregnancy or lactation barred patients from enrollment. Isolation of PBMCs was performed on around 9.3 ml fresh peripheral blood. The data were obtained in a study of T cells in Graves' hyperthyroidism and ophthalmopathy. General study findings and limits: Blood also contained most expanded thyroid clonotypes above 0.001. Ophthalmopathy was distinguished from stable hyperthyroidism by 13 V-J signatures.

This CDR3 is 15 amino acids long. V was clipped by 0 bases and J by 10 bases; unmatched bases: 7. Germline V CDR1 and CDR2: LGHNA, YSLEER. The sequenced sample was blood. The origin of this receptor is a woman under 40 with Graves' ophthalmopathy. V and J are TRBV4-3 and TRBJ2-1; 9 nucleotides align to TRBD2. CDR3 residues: CASSQEIAGAGEQFF. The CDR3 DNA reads TGCGCCAGCAGCCAAGAAATAGCGGGAGCTGGCGAGCAGTTCTTC.